This entry describes one T cell receptor beta chain. Its cognate antigen is unknown. Measured with immunoSEQ multiplex PCR; TCRdb has only the in-frame clones, and not every one. In the table there are about 90,000 clones, almost 90% of which are singletons. V gave up 4 bases and J gave up 0 bases, with 12 bases separating them. Germline V gene sequence: CDR1 SGHTA, CDR2 FQGTGA. The CDR3 sequence is 15 residues long. The data are from a study of T cell responses to AZD1222 COVID-19 vaccine. Study-level results: None of the repertoires were sampled until the peak T cell response had passed.

The chain is built from TRBV7-3 and TRBJ1-1; no clear D. The sample here was peripheral blood, taken on day 0 of MenACWY control vaccination. The sequence was obtained from an adult in good health. The CDR3 DNA is TGTGCCAGCAGCTCCCTACTCCGCATGAACACTGAAGCTTTCTTT. This codes for CASSSLLRMNTEAFF.